Listed below are T cell receptor beta chains from one sample, sequenced in a study of response to subunit inactivated influenza vaccine. TCRdb itself ran the RT-PCR reads through MiXCR, one entry per CDR3 protein. The sample gives 500,000 to 700,000 distinct CDR3 sequences, under 30% of which show up once; 2.8% is in the top ten. A further study also used this sample, focusing on T cells expressing NK-cell markers.

The sample in question was CD4+ T cells sorted from PBMCs, obtained approximately 12 days after vaccination. The receptors were sampled from a man aged 45-65 years who received an inactivated influenza vaccine. The CDR3 runs from the conserved cysteine through the conserved F or W. D genes are given only for firm matches. Only part of the rows carry a size: once, few, many, or a class if the clone is expanded.

cdr3_nt: TGTGCCACCAGTGATCCCGGGACTATGCCCTACAATGAGCAGTTCTTC; cdr3_aa: CATSDPGTMPYNEQFF; clone_size: .; j_call: TRBJ2-1; d_call: TRBD2; v_call: TRBV24-1
cdr3_nt: TGCAGTGCTAGGAACAGGGGTTTCACAGATACGCAGTATTTT; cdr3_aa: CSARNRGFTDTQYF; clone_size: .; j_call: TRBJ2-3; d_call: TRBD1; v_call: TRBV20-1
cdr3_nt: TGCGCCAGCAGCCAATTTGGGACAGGGCCCTACGAGCAGTACTTC; cdr3_aa: CASSQFGTGPYEQYF; clone_size: .; j_call: TRBJ2-7; d_call: TRBD1; v_call: TRBV4-1
cdr3_nt: TGTGCCAGCAGTCCCCGCGGCTCCTACAATGAGCAGTTCTTC; cdr3_aa: CASSPRGSYNEQFF; clone_size: many; j_call: TRBJ2-1; d_call: .; v_call: TRBV12-3/TRBV12-4
cdr3_nt: TGTGCCAGCAGCCAAGATCTGATACTACCAACTGAAGCTTTCTTT; cdr3_aa: CASSQDLILPTEAFF; clone_size: .; j_call: TRBJ1-1; d_call: .; v_call: TRBV3-1
cdr3_nt: TGCAGTGCTATCCCTAGCGGGACCTACGAGCAGTACTTC; cdr3_aa: CSAIPSGTYEQYF; clone_size: few; j_call: TRBJ2-7; d_call: TRBD2; v_call: TRBV20-1
cdr3_nt: TGTGCCAGCAGCCTCCAGGGACAGCCGTATGGCTACACCTTC; cdr3_aa: CASSLQGQPYGYTF; clone_size: .; j_call: TRBJ1-2; d_call: TRBD1; v_call: TRBV12-3/TRBV12-4
cdr3_nt: TGTGCCAGCAGCTTGGGACGTGTGGGAGATACGCAGTATTTT; cdr3_aa: CASSLGRVGDTQYF; clone_size: few; j_call: TRBJ2-3; d_call: .; v_call: TRBV11-2
cdr3_nt: TGTGCCAGCAGTTATATCCGGATTAGCAATCAGCCCCAGCATTTT; cdr3_aa: CASSYIRISNQPQHF; clone_size: .; j_call: TRBJ1-5; d_call: .; v_call: TRBV6-2/TRBV6-3
cdr3_nt: TGTGCCAGCAGCCAAGATCCGGGGGGTAGGACTAATGAAAAACTGTTTTTT; cdr3_aa: CASSQDPGGRTNEKLFF; clone_size: .; j_call: TRBJ1-4; d_call: .; v_call: TRBV4-2
cdr3_nt: TGTGCCAGCAGCCAAGATCCTCTAGCGGGGGAGCTGTTTTTT; cdr3_aa: CASSQDPLAGELFF; clone_size: few; j_call: TRBJ2-2; d_call: .; v_call: TRBV4-2
cdr3_nt: TGTGCCATCAGTGATTCCCGGGGACTCCAAGAGACCCAGTACTTC; cdr3_aa: CAISDSRGLQETQYF; clone_size: few; j_call: TRBJ2-5; d_call: .; v_call: TRBV10-3
cdr3_nt: TGTGCCAGCAGCATACAGGGGACAACTAATGAAAAACTGTTTTTT; cdr3_aa: CASSIQGTTNEKLFF; clone_size: .; j_call: TRBJ1-4; d_call: TRBD1; v_call: TRBV7-2
cdr3_nt: TGTGCCAGCAGCTTCCGAAGGACCCCAGAGACCCAGTACTTC; cdr3_aa: CASSFRRTPETQYF; clone_size: .; j_call: TRBJ2-5; d_call: .; v_call: TRBV7-2
cdr3_nt: TGTGCCAGCAGCTATTCACAGGGGGGCCCCTTCTTC; cdr3_aa: CASSYSQGGPFF; clone_size: few; j_call: TRBJ2-1; d_call: TRBD1; v_call: TRBV7-2
cdr3_nt: TGTGCCAGCAGCACCAATACTAGAGCTAGCACAGATACGCAGTATTTT; cdr3_aa: CASSTNTRASTDTQYF; clone_size: .; j_call: TRBJ2-3; d_call: .; v_call: TRBV7-9
cdr3_nt: TGTGCCAGCAACCTCGGGGGGAACACCGGGGAGCTGTTTTTT; cdr3_aa: CASNLGGNTGELFF; clone_size: few; j_call: TRBJ2-2; d_call: .; v_call: TRBV12-3/TRBV12-4
cdr3_nt: TGCGCCAGCAGCCGTGGGACAGGGGGAGGCCAAGAGACCCAGTACTTC; cdr3_aa: CASSRGTGGGQETQYF; clone_size: many; j_call: TRBJ2-5; d_call: TRBD1; v_call: TRBV5-1
cdr3_nt: TGTGCCAGCCGGAGCGGGGGGCCACCATATGAGCAGTTCTTC; cdr3_aa: CASRSGGPPYEQFF; clone_size: .; j_call: TRBJ2-1; d_call: TRBD2; v_call: TRBV28
cdr3_nt: TGCAGTGCCTGCCCGGAGGCAGGGTGGGAGCAGTACTTC; cdr3_aa: CSACPEAGWEQYF; clone_size: few; j_call: TRBJ2-7; d_call: .; v_call: TRBV20-1
cdr3_nt: TGCGCCAGCAGCTTGTCTAGCGGGAGGATTTCGCGGGAGCAGTTCTTC; cdr3_aa: CASSLSSGRISREQFF; clone_size: few; j_call: TRBJ2-1; d_call: TRBD2; v_call: TRBV5-1
cdr3_nt: TGTGCCATCAGTGACAGGACTAGCGAGCCCCTCTACGAGCAGTACTTC; cdr3_aa: CAISDRTSEPLYEQYF; clone_size: .; j_call: TRBJ2-7; d_call: TRBD2; v_call: TRBV10-3
cdr3_nt: TGCGCCAGCAGCTTGGGACAGGGAACCCACGAGCAGTACTTC; cdr3_aa: CASSLGQGTHEQYF; clone_size: few; j_call: TRBJ2-7; d_call: TRBD1; v_call: TRBV5-1
cdr3_nt: TGTGCCAGCAGTGGACAGACCTATGGCTACACCTTC; cdr3_aa: CASSGQTYGYTF; clone_size: few; j_call: TRBJ1-2; d_call: .; v_call: TRBV28
cdr3_nt: TGCGCCAGCAGCCAAGTATTCTCAGGGACAGGTTGGGTTGTGGAGACCCAGTACTTC; cdr3_aa: CASSQVFSGTGWVVETQYF; clone_size: many; j_call: TRBJ2-5; d_call: TRBD1; v_call: TRBV4-1
cdr3_nt: TGCGCCAGCAGCCCTGTAGGGGGAAACTATGGCTACACCTTC; cdr3_aa: CASSPVGGNYGYTF; clone_size: few; j_call: TRBJ1-2; d_call: .; v_call: TRBV5-1
cdr3_nt: TGTGCCAGCAGTTTTTTGGGTGAGCAGTTCTTC; cdr3_aa: CASSFLGEQFF; clone_size: many; j_call: TRBJ2-1; d_call: .; v_call: TRBV28
cdr3_nt: TGTGCCAGCAGCCACGAGGGACAGGCGGTGGACGAGCAGTACTTC; cdr3_aa: CASSHEGQAVDEQYF; clone_size: few; j_call: TRBJ2-7; d_call: TRBD1; v_call: TRBV4-2
cdr3_nt: TGCAGCGTTGATCCAACTAACTATGGCTACACCTTC; cdr3_aa: CSVDPTNYGYTF; clone_size: .; j_call: TRBJ1-2; d_call: .; v_call: TRBV29-1
cdr3_nt: TGTGCCAGCAGTGAAGGCAGGGTCCTCCAAGAGACCCAGTACTTC; cdr3_aa: CASSEGRVLQETQYF; clone_size: many; j_call: TRBJ2-5; d_call: .; v_call: TRBV25-1
cdr3_nt: TGTGCCAGCAGCCGATCCGGTTGGACAGGGGGTACCAGCACAGATACGCAGTATTTT; cdr3_aa: CASSRSGWTGGTSTDTQYF; clone_size: .; j_call: TRBJ2-3; d_call: TRBD1; v_call: TRBV11-2
cdr3_nt: TGCGCCAGCAGCTTGGCCGGCGGGGGAGTTCTAGAGACCCAGTACTTC; cdr3_aa: CASSLAGGGVLETQYF; clone_size: .; j_call: TRBJ2-5; d_call: TRBD2; v_call: TRBV5-1
cdr3_nt: TGTGCCAGCAGTTTAGGGAGAAGGGTCGAGCAGTACTTC; cdr3_aa: CASSLGRRVEQYF; clone_size: many; j_call: TRBJ2-7; d_call: .; v_call: TRBV12-3/TRBV12-4
cdr3_nt: TGTGCCAGCAGCTTATCCGGGCAGGGGGCGCGGACTGAAGCTTTCTTT; cdr3_aa: CASSLSGQGARTEAFF; clone_size: few; j_call: TRBJ1-1; d_call: TRBD1; v_call: TRBV7-2
cdr3_nt: TGTGCCACCAGCAGAGCTTATCGACTAGCGGGAGGAAATGAGCAGTTCTTC; cdr3_aa: CATSRAYRLAGGNEQFF; clone_size: .; j_call: TRBJ2-1; d_call: TRBD2; v_call: TRBV15
cdr3_nt: TGCGCCAGCAGCCGCGAGGGCTCGCAATCAGCCGGGGAGCTGTTTTTT; cdr3_aa: CASSREGSQSAGELFF; clone_size: few; j_call: TRBJ2-2; d_call: .; v_call: TRBV4-3
cdr3_nt: TGTGCCAGCAGTTACCCCGGAGAGGGAGAAAAACTGTTTTTT; cdr3_aa: CASSYPGEGEKLFF; clone_size: once; j_call: TRBJ1-4; d_call: .; v_call: TRBV6-5
cdr3_nt: TGCGCCAGCAGCTCGGAATACGGGACAGGGTATGACGAGCAGTACTTC; cdr3_aa: CASSSEYGTGYDEQYF; clone_size: .; j_call: TRBJ2-7; d_call: TRBD1; v_call: TRBV5-1
cdr3_nt: TGTGCCAGCAGTCCCCTTAACTATGGCTACACCTTC; cdr3_aa: CASSPLNYGYTF; clone_size: few; j_call: TRBJ1-2; d_call: .; v_call: TRBV12-3/TRBV12-4
cdr3_nt: TGTGCCAGCAGTTACTCCGCAATCGGCTACAATGAGCAGTTCTTC; cdr3_aa: CASSYSAIGYNEQFF; clone_size: .; j_call: TRBJ2-1; d_call: .; v_call: TRBV6-5
cdr3_nt: TGTGCCAGCAGCAGACCAGGGGGGATTTACGACACCGGGGAGCTGTTTTTT; cdr3_aa: CASSRPGGIYDTGELFF; clone_size: .; j_call: TRBJ2-2; d_call: .; v_call: TRBV11-2
cdr3_nt: TGCGCCAGCAGCTTGGCCGAGAAGGGCTCTGGGGCCAACGTCCTGACTTTC; cdr3_aa: CASSLAEKGSGANVLTF; clone_size: .; j_call: TRBJ2-6; d_call: .; v_call: TRBV5-1
cdr3_nt: TGTGCCATCAGTGAGGAGGGGGGGAACAATCAGCCCCAGCATTTT; cdr3_aa: CAISEEGGNNQPQHF; clone_size: .; j_call: TRBJ1-5; d_call: .; v_call: TRBV10-3
cdr3_nt: TGTGCCAGCAGTCGGGTGACAGGGGGTTACACCGGGGAGCTGTTTTTT; cdr3_aa: CASSRVTGGYTGELFF; clone_size: .; j_call: TRBJ2-2; d_call: TRBD1; v_call: TRBV6-2/TRBV6-3
cdr3_nt: TGCGCCAGCAGCCGGCACGGGACAGCGAACACCGGGGAGCTGTTTTTT; cdr3_aa: CASSRHGTANTGELFF; clone_size: few; j_call: TRBJ2-2; d_call: TRBD1; v_call: TRBV4-3
cdr3_nt: TGTGCCAGCAGCCAAATAACAGGGGTTGAGCAGTTCTTC; cdr3_aa: CASSQITGVEQFF; clone_size: few; j_call: TRBJ2-1; d_call: TRBD1; v_call: TRBV4-2
cdr3_nt: TGTGCCAGCAGTTTGGACAGGGGCGCCTACGAGCAGTACTTC; cdr3_aa: CASSLDRGAYEQYF; clone_size: many; j_call: TRBJ2-7; d_call: TRBD1; v_call: TRBV12-3/TRBV12-4
cdr3_nt: TGTGCCACCAGTGATCGGGGGGCAAACACTGAAGCTTTCTTT; cdr3_aa: CATSDRGANTEAFF; clone_size: few; j_call: TRBJ1-1; d_call: .; v_call: TRBV24-1
cdr3_nt: TGTGCCAGCAGCTTGCTCAAGGGCCAAAACATTCAGTACTTC; cdr3_aa: CASSLLKGQNIQYF; clone_size: few; j_call: TRBJ2-4; d_call: .; v_call: TRBV6-5
cdr3_nt: TGTGCCAGCAGCTTGGACAGACCTTCTGAAAAACTGTTTTTT; cdr3_aa: CASSLDRPSEKLFF; clone_size: few; j_call: TRBJ1-4; d_call: .; v_call: TRBV7-2
cdr3_nt: TGTGCCAGCAGCGTAGCGGAGGGGGAGCCCCAGCATTTT; cdr3_aa: CASSVAEGEPQHF; clone_size: .; j_call: TRBJ1-5; d_call: .; v_call: TRBV9
cdr3_nt: TGCGCCAGCAGCTTGGAAAGGCAGGCGGAGCAGTACTTC; cdr3_aa: CASSLERQAEQYF; clone_size: .; j_call: TRBJ2-7; d_call: .; v_call: TRBV5-1
cdr3_nt: TGTGCCAGCAGTTTAAGTCTCACAGGGTTTCGCGAGCAGTTCTTC; cdr3_aa: CASSLSLTGFREQFF; clone_size: many; j_call: TRBJ2-1; d_call: .; v_call: TRBV28
cdr3_nt: TGTGCCAGCAGTTTTGGGGGGCACCTTGGGAATGAGCAGTTCTTC; cdr3_aa: CASSFGGHLGNEQFF; clone_size: .; j_call: TRBJ2-1; d_call: .; v_call: TRBV12-3/TRBV12-4